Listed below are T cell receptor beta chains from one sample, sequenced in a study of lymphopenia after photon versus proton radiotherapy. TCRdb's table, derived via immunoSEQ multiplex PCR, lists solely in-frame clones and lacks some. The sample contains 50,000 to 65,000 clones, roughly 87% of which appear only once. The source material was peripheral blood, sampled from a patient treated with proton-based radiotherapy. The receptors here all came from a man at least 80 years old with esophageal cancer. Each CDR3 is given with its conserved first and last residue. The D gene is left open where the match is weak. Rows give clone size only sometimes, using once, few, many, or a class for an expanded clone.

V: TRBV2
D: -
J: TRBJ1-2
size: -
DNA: TGTGCCAGCAGGAAGCCGCAGGGCACCTATGGCTACACCTTC
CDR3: CASRKPQGTYGYTF

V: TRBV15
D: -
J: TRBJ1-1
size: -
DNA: TGTGCCACCAGCAGAGGGGTTACGAACACTGAAGCTTTCTTT
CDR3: CATSRGVTNTEAFF

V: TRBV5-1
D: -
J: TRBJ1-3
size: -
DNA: TGCGCCAGCAGCTTGGCTTTCTCGACCATCGAGGACTCTGGAAACACCATATATTTT
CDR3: CASSLAFSTIEDSGNTIYF

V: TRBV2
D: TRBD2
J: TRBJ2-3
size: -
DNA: TGTGCCAGCAAGTTCCTAGCGGGGGGGCTAGATACGCAGTATTTT
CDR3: CASKFLAGGLDTQYF

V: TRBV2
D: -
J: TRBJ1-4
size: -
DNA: TGTGCCAGCAGTGAAAGCGGGGGGCGGGTTGAAAAACTGTTTTTT
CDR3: CASSESGGRVEKLFF

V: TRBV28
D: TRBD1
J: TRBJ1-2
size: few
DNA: TGTGCCAGCAGTTCGGGACAGGGAGTGCATGGCTACACCTTC
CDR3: CASSSGQGVHGYTF

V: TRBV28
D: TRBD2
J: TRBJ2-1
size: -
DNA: TGTGCCAGCAGTCCCACCATCAGCGGGAGCTACAATGAGCAGTTCTTC
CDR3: CASSPTISGSYNEQFF

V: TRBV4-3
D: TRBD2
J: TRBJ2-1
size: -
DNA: TGCGCCAGCAGCCAGGAATTAGCGGGAGGCTACAATGAGCAGTTCTTC
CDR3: CASSQELAGGYNEQFF

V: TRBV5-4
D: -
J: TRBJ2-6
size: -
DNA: TGTGCCGGCAGTCCACCAACCTCTCCCCTCCTCTCTGGGGCCAACGTCCTGACTTTC
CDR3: CAGSPPTSPLLSGANVLTF

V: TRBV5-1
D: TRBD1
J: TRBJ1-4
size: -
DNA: TGCGCCAGCAGCCAGGGACAGTCTAATGAAAAACTGTTTTTT
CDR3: CASSQGQSNEKLFF

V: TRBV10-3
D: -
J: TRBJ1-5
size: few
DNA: TGTGCCATCAGAGGAGATAGCAATCAGCCCCAGCATTTT
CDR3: CAIRGDSNQPQHF

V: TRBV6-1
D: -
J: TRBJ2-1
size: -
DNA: TGTGCCAGCAGTGGGCAGGGGTCCTTCTCCTACAATGAGCAGTTCTTC
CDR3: CASSGQGSFSYNEQFF

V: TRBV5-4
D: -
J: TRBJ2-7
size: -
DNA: TGTGCCAGCAGCTTTAATATAGCGGACGAGCAGTACTTC
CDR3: CASSFNIADEQYF

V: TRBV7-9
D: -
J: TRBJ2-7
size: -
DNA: TGTGCCAGCAGCTTATCTCCTTGGGAGCAGTACTTC
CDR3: CASSLSPWEQYF

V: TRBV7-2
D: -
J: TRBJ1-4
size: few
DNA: TGTGCCACCGGAGGCAGGATGGGTGAAAAACTGTTTTTT
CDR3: CATGGRMGEKLFF

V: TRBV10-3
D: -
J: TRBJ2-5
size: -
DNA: TGTGCCATCAGTGAGTCATCGGAGACCCAGTACTTC
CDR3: CAISESSETQYF

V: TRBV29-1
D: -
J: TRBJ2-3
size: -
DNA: TGCAGCGCCCAATCCACGGGGGCAGATACGCAGTATTTT
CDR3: CSAQSTGADTQYF

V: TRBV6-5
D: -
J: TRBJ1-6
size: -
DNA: TGTGCCAGCAGTTACGGGGCACACTATAATTCACCCCTCCACTTT
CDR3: CASSYGAHYNSPLHF

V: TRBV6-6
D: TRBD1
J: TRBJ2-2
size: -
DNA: TGTGCCAGCAGTGGGACAGGGGGCGCGGGCCCCGGGGAGCTGTTTTTT
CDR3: CASSGTGGAGPGELFF

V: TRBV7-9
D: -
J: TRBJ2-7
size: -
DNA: TGTGCCAGCAGCACAATAGCCTACGAGCAGTACTTC
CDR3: CASSTIAYEQYF

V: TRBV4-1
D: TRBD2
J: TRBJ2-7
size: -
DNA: TGCGCCAGCAGCCACGAACGGGGGGGCTCGGGCGAGCAGTACTTC
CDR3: CASSHERGGSGEQYF

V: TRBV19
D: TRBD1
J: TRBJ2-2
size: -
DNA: TGTGCCAGTAGAGCAACAGGGGGCGGCACCGGGGAGCTGTTTTTT
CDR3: CASRATGGGTGELFF

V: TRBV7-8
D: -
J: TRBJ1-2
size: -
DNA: TGTGCCAGCAGCTTACGGGGTGCGGCTGATGGCTACACCTTC
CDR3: CASSLRGAADGYTF

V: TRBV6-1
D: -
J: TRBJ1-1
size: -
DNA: TGTGCCAGCAGCTACCACACTGAAGCTTTCTTT
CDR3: CASSYHTEAFF

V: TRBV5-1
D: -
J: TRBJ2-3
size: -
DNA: TGCGCCAGCAGCATCACAGATACGCAGTATTTT
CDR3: CASSITDTQYF

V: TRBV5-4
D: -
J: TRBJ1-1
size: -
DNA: TGTGCCAGCAGCCTGAGAAAGACCGGGGATACTGAAGCTTTCTTT
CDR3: CASSLRKTGDTEAFF

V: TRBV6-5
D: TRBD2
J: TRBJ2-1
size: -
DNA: TGTGCCAGCAGTTCGGGTGCGGGAGGACCTTACAATGAGCAGTTCTTC
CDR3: CASSSGAGGPYNEQFF

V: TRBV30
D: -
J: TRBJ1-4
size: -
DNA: TGTGCCTGGAGTGTTACCGGGGTCGGCGAAAAACTGTTTTTT
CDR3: CAWSVTGVGEKLFF

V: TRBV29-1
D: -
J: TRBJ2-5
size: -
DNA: TGCAGCGTTGACGTTTTGGGGGGCCGGGAGACCCAGTACTTC
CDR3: CSVDVLGGRETQYF

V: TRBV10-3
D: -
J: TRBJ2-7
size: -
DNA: TGTGCCATCAGGGACCGAAACTACGAGCAGTACTTC
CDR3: CAIRDRNYEQYF

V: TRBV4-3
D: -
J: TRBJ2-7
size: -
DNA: TGCGCCAGCAGCCAAGATCGAGGCTTCAACTACGAGCAGTACTTC
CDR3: CASSQDRGFNYEQYF

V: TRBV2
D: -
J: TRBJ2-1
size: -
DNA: TGTGCCAGCAGTGGGGGAAGCTCCTACAATGAGCAGTTCTTC
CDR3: CASSGGSSYNEQFF

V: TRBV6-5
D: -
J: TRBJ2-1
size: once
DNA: TGTGCCAGCAGACAACAGGGTACGAATGAGCAGTTCTTC
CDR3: CASRQQGTNEQFF

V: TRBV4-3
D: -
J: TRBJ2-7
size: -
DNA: TGCGCCAGCAGCCAAGACCTCAACTCCTACGAGCAGTACTTC
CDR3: CASSQDLNSYEQYF

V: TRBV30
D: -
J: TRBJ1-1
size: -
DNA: TGTGCCTGGGGGGGAGGGTGGACTGAAGCTTTCTTT
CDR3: CAWGGGWTEAFF

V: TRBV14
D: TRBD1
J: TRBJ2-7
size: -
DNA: TGTGCCAGCAGCCGGGGACAGACCAGCTCCTACGAGCAGTACTTC
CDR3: CASSRGQTSSYEQYF

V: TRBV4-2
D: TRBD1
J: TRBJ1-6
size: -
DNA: TGTGCCAGCAGCCAGGGAGCGGACAGGGGGCGCGGGAATTCACCCCTCCACTTT
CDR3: CASSQGADRGRGNSPLHF

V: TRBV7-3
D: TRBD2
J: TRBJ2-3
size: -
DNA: TGTGCCAGCAGCTTACAAGCGGGGATCACAGATACGCAGTATTTT
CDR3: CASSLQAGITDTQYF

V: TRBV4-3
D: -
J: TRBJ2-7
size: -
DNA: TGCGCCAGCAGCCAAGAGTCGCTGGGCTACGAGCAGTACTTC
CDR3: CASSQESLGYEQYF

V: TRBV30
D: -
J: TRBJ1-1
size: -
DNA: TGTGCCTGGAGTCACGGGACCTTGGGCACTGAAGCTTTCTTT
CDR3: CAWSHGTLGTEAFF

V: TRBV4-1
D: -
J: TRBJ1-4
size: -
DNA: TGCGCCAGCAGCCAGGGATTTAATGAAAAACTGTTTTTT
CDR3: CASSQGFNEKLFF

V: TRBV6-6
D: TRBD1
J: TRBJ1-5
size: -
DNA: TGTGCCAGCAACGTCAAGGGGGCGTGGAATCAGCCCCAGCATTTT
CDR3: CASNVKGAWNQPQHF

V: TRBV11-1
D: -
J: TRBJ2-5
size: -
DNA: TGTGCCAGCAGCCAGGGACCGCAAGAGACCCAGTACTTC
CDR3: CASSQGPQETQYF

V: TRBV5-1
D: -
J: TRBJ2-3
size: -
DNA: TGCGCCAGCAGCTTGGTACGGGGGAGCACAGATACGCAGTATTTT
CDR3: CASSLVRGSTDTQYF

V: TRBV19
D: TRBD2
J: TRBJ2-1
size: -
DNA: TGTGCCAGTAGTATTATCCCGGGGACTAGAGCAAATGAGCAGTTCTTC
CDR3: CASSIIPGTRANEQFF

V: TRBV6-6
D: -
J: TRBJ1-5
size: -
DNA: TGTGCCAGCAGTTACCAGGGTGACCAGCCCCAGCATTTT
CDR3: CASSYQGDQPQHF

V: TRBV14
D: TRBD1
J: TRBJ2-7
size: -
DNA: TGTGCCAGCAGCCCCACGGGTGGGACAGGGGCCTACGAGCAGTACTTC
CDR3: CASSPTGGTGAYEQYF

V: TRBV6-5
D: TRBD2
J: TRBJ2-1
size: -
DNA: TGTGCCAGCAGTTACAAGGCGGGGGGTACTGAGCAGTTCTTC
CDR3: CASSYKAGGTEQFF

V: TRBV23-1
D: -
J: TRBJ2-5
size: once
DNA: TGCGCCAGCAGTCAATTCGGACCGCCCGGCCCTTTACAAGAGACCCAGTACTTC
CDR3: CASSQFGPPGPLQETQYF

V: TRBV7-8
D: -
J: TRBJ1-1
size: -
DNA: TGTGCCAGCAGCTTAGCCATGGACACTGAAGCTTTCTTT
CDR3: CASSLAMDTEAFF

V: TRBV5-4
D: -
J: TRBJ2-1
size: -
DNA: TGTGCCAGCAGCTTGGTCGCCAGGAAGAGGGAGCAGTTCTTC
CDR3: CASSLVARKREQFF

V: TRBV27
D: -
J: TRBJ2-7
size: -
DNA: TGTGCCAGCAGTTTTGACGGGACGTACTCCTACGAGCAGTACTTC
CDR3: CASSFDGTYSYEQYF

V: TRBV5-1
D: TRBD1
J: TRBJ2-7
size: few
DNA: TGCGCCAGCAGCTACCGGACAGGGGGGCGTATGGGATCCTACGAGCAGTACTTC
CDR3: CASSYRTGGRMGSYEQYF